This TCR beta chain was obtained from a study of blood T cells in healthy people across ages. This clonotype was seen a handful of times. A J-beta primer mix and a sample-barcoded 5' primer were used in a second PCR of roughly 6 to 11 cycles. TCRdb fed the 5' RACE reads into MiXCR, producing one record per CDR3 protein. The table has under 2,000,000 distinct CDR3 sequences, about 49% seen once. The length of the CDR3 is 14 residues. The J segment lost 2 bases and the V segment lost 6 bases, leaving 4 bases of the junction unmatched. Germline loops: CDR1 MDHEN, CDR2 SYDVKM. Specimen: blood. The chain recombines TRBV28 with TRBJ2-5; 9 bases align to TRBD2. The receptor was isolated from a woman aged 40 to 50 in good health. Here the CDR3 reads CASRSSGTQETQYF. The CDR3 DNA follows: TGTGCCAGCAGATCTAGCGGGACACAAGAGACCCAGTACTTC.